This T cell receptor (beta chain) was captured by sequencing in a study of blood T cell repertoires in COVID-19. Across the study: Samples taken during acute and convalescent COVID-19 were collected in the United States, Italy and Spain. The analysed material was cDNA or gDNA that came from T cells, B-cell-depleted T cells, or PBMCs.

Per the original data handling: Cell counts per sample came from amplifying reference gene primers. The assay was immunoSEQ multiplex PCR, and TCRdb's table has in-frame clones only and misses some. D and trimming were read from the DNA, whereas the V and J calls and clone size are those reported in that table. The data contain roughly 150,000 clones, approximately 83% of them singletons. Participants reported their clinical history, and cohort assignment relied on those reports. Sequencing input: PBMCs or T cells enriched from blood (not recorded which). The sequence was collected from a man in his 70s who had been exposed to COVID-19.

CDR3: CASSIAPGQETQYF. The CDR3 DNA follows: TGTGCCAGTAGTATTGCCCCGGGACAAGAGACCCAGTACTTC. The chain links TRBV19 to TRBJ2-5, with a possible D match to TRBD2 (5 bases). The V gene lost 3 bases and the J gene lost 2 bases, with 10 bases spanning the gap. This CDR3 comprises 14 residues. Germline V gene lookup returns CDR1 LNHDA and CDR2 SQIVND (reference sequence). Together with reference TRBV19 and TRBJ2-5, the CDR3 gives the full variable domain: DGGITQSPKYLFRKEGQNVTLSCEQNLNHDAMYWYRQDPGQGLRLIYYSQIVNDFQKGDIAEGYSVSREKKESFPLTVTSAQKNPTAFYLCASSIAPGQETQYFGPGTRLLVL.